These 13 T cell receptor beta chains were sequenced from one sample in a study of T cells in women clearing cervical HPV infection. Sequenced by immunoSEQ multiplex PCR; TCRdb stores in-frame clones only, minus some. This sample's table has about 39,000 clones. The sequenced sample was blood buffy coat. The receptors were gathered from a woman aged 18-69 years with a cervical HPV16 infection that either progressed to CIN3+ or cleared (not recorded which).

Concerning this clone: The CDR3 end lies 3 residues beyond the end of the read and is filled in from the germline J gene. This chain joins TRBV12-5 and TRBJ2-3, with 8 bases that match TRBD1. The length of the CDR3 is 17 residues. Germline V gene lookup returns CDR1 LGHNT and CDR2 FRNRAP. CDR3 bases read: TGTGCTAGTGGTCCACCCGGGACAGGCTATAGCAATCAGCCG. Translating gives CASGPPGTGYSNQP. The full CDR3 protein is CASGPPGTGYSNQPQYF.

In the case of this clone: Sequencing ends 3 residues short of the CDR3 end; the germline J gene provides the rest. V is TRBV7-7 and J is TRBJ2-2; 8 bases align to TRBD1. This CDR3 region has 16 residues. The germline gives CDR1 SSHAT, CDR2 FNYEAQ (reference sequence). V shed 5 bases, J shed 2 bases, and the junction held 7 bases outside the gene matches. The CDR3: CASSPTTGVNTGELFF. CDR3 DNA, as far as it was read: TGTGCCAGCAGCCCAACGACAGGGGTAAACACCGGGGAG.

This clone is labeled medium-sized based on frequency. CDR3 DNA (partial): TGTGCCAGCAGAATAAGGGGACTAGCATTAGATACG. Its translation: CASRIRGLALDT. The whole CDR3 protein reads CASRIRGLALDTQYF. The V gene is TRBV13, the J gene TRBJ2-3; 9 bases are shared with TRBD2. Read sequence stops 3 residues before the CDR3 end, and the germline J gene provides the missing end. The J segment lost 5 bases and the V segment lost 6 bases, leaving 9 bases of the junction unmatched. CDR3 length: 15 amino acids. Germline V gene sequence: CDR1 PRHDT, CDR2 FYEKMQ (reference sequence).

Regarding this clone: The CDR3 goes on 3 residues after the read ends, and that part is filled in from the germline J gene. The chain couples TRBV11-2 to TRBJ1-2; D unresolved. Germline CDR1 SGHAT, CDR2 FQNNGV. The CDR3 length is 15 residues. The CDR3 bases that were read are TGTGCCAGCAGCTTAGAAGCGGGATTAGCCTACGAC. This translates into CASSLEAGLAYD. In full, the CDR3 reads CASSLEAGLAYDYTF.

The covered CDR3 bases are TGTGCCAGCAGCTCGGGGGGCTTCGACACTGAA. Protein sequence: CASSSGGFDTE. The CDR3 reads in full as CASSSGGFDTEAFF. The J gene is TRBJ1-1, the V gene TRBV7-9; possible D gene TRBD1, 6 bases. The read is 3 residues too short to cover the CDR3 end, so that end is filled in from the germline J gene. The germline V gene encodes CDR1 SEHNR and CDR2 FQNEAQ (reference sequence). The CDR3 contains 14 residues. V was shortened by 4 bases and J by 3 bases, with 12 bases between the two germline ends.

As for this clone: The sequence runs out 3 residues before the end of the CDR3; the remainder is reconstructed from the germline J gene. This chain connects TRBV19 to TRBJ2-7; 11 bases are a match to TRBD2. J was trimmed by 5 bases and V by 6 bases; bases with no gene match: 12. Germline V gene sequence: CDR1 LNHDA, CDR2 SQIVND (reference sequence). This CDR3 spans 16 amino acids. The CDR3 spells CASSPQPGLAVNEQYF. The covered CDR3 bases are TGTGCCAGTAGCCCACAGCCGGGACTAGCGGTGAACGAG.

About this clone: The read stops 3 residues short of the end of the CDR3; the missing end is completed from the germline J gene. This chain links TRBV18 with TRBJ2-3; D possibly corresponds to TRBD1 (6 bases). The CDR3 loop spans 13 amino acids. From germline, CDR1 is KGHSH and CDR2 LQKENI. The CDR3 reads CASSEGVNQPQYF. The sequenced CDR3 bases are TGTGCCAGCTCAGAGGGGGTCAATCAGCCG.

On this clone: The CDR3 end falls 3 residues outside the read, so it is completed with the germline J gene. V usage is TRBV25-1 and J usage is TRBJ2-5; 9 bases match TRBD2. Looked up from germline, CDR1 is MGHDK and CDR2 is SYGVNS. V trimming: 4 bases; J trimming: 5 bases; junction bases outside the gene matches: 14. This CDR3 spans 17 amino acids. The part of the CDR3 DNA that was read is TGTGCCAGCAGTGGACCCCTGACTAGCGGAACGAGGGAGACC. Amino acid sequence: CASSGPLTSGTRET. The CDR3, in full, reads CASSGPLTSGTRETQYF.

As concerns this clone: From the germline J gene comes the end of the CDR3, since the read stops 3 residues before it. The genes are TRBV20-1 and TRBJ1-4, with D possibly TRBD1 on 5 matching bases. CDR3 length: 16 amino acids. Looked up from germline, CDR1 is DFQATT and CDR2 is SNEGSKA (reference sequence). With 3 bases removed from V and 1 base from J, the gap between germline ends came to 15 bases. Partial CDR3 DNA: TGCAGTGCTAGGTATCCCACAAGGGGAACTAATGAAAAA. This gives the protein CSARYPTRGTNEK. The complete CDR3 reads CSARYPTRGTNEKLFF.

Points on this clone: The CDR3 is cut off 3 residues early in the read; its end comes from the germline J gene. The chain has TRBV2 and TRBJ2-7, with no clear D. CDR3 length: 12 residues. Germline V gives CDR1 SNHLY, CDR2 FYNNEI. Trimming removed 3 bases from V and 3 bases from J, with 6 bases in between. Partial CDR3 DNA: TGTGCCAGCAGTGATGACAACTACGAG. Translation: CASSDDNYE. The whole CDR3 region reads CASSDDNYEQYF.

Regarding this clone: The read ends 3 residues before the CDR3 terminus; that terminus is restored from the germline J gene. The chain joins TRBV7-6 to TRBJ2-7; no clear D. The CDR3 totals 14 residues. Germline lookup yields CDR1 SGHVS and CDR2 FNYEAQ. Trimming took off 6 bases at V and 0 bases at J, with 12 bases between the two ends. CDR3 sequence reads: CASSSGYSSYEQYF. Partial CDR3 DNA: TGTGCCAGCAGTTCAGGTTACAGCTCCTACGAG.

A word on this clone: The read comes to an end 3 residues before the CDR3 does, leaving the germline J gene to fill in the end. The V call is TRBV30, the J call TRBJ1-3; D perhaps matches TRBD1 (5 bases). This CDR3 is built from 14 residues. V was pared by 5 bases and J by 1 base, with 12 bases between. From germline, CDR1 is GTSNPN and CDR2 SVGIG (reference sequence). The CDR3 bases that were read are TGTGCCTGGTTTTCCCCAGGGTCTGGAAACACC. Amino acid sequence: CAWFSPGSGNT. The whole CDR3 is CAWFSPGSGNTIYF.

The DNA read from the CDR3 is TGTGCCAGCAGCCAAGATAGAGGGACAGGGACTGGAGGC. It specifies CASSQDRGTGTGG. The entire CDR3 reads CASSQDRGTGTGGYTF. The genes are TRBV4-2 and TRBJ1-2; 9 bases map to TRBD1. The DNA ends 3 residues before the CDR3 does, and the rest of the CDR3 is filled in from the germline J gene. The CDR3 consists of 16 residues. CDR1 is LGHNA, CDR2 YNFKEQ, per germline.